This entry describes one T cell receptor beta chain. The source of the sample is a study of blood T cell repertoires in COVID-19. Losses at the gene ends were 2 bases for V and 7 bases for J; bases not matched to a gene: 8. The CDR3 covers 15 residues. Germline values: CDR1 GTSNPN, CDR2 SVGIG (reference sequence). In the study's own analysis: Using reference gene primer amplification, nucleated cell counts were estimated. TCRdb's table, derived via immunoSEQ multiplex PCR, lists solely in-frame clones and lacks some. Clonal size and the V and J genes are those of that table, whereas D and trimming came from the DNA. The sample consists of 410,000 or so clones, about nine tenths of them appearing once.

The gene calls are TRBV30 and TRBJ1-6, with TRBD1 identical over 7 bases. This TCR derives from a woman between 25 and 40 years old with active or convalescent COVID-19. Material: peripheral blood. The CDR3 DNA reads TGTGCCTGGAGTATCCCCGACAGGGTGAATTCACCCCTCCACTTT. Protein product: CAWSIPDRVNSPLHF.